This T cell receptor (beta chain) was sequenced in a study of CD8 T cells in ankylosing spondylitis. Findings of the study overall: Among TCR beta sequences, a motif of roughly 8 highly homologous variants appeared characteristic of ankylosing spondylitis blood.

This clonotype was picked up a small number of times. Its cognate antigen is unknown. The germline CDR1 and CDR2 sequences are LGHNA and YSLEER. This CDR3 has 16 residues. Trimming cost V 1 base and J 3 bases, with 15 bases left between them. In TCRdb, the 5' RACE reads were re-called with MiXCR into one record per CDR3 protein. The sample has 110,000 to 150,000 distinct CDR3 sequences; 7% to 10% are singletons. The sample was synovial fluid, either unsorted or a sorted T cell fraction (not recorded which). The chain is built from TRBV4-3 and TRBJ1-2; possibly TRBD1 for D (5 bases). The sequence was obtained from a male donor with ankylosing spondylitis. The CDR3 DNA follows: TGCGCCAGCAGCCAAGCCCCATCCGGGACGGACTATGGCTACACCTTC. Translation gives CASSQAPSGTDYGYTF.